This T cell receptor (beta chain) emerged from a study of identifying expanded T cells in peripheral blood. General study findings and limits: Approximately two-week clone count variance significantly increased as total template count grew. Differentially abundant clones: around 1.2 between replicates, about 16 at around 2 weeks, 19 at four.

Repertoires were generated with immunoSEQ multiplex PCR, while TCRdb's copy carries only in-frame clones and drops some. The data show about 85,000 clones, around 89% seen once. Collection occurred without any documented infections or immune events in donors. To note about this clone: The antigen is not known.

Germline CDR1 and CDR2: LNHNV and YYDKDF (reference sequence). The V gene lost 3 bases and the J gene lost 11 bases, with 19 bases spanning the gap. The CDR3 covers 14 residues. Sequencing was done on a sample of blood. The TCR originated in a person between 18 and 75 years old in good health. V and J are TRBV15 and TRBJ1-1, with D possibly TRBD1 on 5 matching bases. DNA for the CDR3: TGTGCCACCAGCAGGGGGAGTGGATCAGGGCCCGCTTTCTTT. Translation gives CATSRGSGSGPAFF.